Each of the 20 T cell receptor beta chains below was sequenced from the same sample in a study of control samples from healthy donors and cancer patients. Using immunoSEQ multiplex PCR, the repertoire was profiled, and TCRdb retains in-frame clones only, with some absent. The repertoire holds about 120,000 clones, with 85% to 95% as singletons. The sequencing input was blood. The origin of the receptors is a man younger than 40 in good health.

This chain connects TRBV4-1 to TRBJ2-3; D gene uncertain. The CDR3 sequence is 13 residues long. CDR1 is MGHRA, CDR2 YSYEKL, per germline. V lost 0 bases and J 4 bases, leaving 5 bases between the germline ends. The CDR3 bases are TGCGCCAGCAGCCAAGAAGCGTCAGATACGCAGTATTTT. Protein sequence: CASSQEASDTQYF.

The gene calls are TRBV19 and TRBJ1-4; D remains ambiguous. Trimming pared 8 bases from V and 8 bases from J, leaving 18 bases between. Germline CDR1 is LNHDA and CDR2 is SQIVND (reference sequence). The CDR3 contains 14 residues. In nucleotides, the CDR3 is TGTGCCAGTTCCTTAAGGTGGATGGACGAAAAACTGTTTTTT. Its translation is CASSLRWMDEKLFF.

The rearrangement links TRBV12-3 or TRBV12-4 to TRBJ1-2; 10 positions match TRBD1. V was clipped by 5 bases and J by 8 bases; unmatched bases: 2. The length of the CDR3 is 12 residues. The CDR3 DNA reads as TGTGCCAGCAGTGACAGGGGGCGAGGCTACACCTTC. Translation: CASSDRGRGYTF.

The rearrangement uses TRBV3-1 (or the pseudogene TRBV3-2) and TRBJ2-3, with 8 bases identical to TRBD2. V lost 4 bases to trimming and J lost 7 bases; unmatched junction nucleotides: 19. The germline CDR1 and CDR2 sequences are LGHDT and YNNKEL (reference sequence). CDR3 length: 18 amino acids. This CDR3 reads CASSRRPQIKRGINTQYF. The CDR3 nucleotides read TGTGCCAGCAGCCGACGACCTCAAATAAAGCGGGGGATCAATACGCAGTATTTT.

The chain employs TRBV29-1 and TRBJ1-2, with D unclear. Trimming removed 1 base from V and 0 bases from J, with 6 bases in between. This CDR3 contains 13 residues. The germline V gene has CDR1 SQVTM and CDR2 ANQGSEA. This chain's CDR3 is CSVEASANYGYTF. CDR3 nucleotides: TGCAGCGTTGAAGCGTCAGCTAACTATGGCTACACCTTC.

The chain couples TRBV4-1 to TRBJ1-2; D may be TRBD1 (6 bases). The V and J ends lost 3 bases and 4 bases respectively, with 6 bases between them. The CDR3 totals 12 residues. The germline CDR1 and CDR2 sequences are MGHRA and YSYEKL. CDR3 protein: CASSQDSYGYTF. The DNA of the CDR3 is TGCGCCAGCAGCCAGGACAGCTATGGCTACACCTTC.

CDR3 sequence: CASSPDRGGTNTEAFF. CDR3 sequence (DNA): TGTGCCAGCAGTCCTGACAGGGGGGGAACGAACACTGAAGCTTTCTTT. The chain recombines TRBV2 with TRBJ1-1; 9 nucleotides agree with TRBD1. Trimming removed 5 bases from V and 1 base from J; junction bases left unmatched: 8. Per germline, CDR1 SNHLY and CDR2 FYNNEI. The CDR3 sequence is 16 residues long. Supplemented by reference TRBV2 and TRBJ1-1, the full variable domain reads EPEVTQTPSHQVTQMGQEVILRCVPISNHLYFYWYRQILGQKVEFLVSFYNNEISEKSEIFDDQFSVERPDGSNFTLKIRSTKLEDSAMYFCASSPDRGGTNTEAFFGQGTRLTVV.

To note about this clone: One base away lies a much larger clone, so this may be a sequencing read error. The CDR3 protein is CASSPRQGMNTEAFF. CDR3 DNA sequence: TGTGCCAGCAGCCCAAGACAGGGGATGAACACTGAAGCTTTCTTT. This sequence joins TRBV11-2 and TRBJ1-1, with TRBD1 identical over 8 bases. The V segment lost 5 bases and the J segment 0 bases; nucleotides outside the gene matches: 5. Germline lookup yields CDR1 SGHAT and CDR2 FQNNGV. The CDR3 runs to 15 residues. The whole variable domain, remainder taken from reference TRBV11-2 and TRBJ1-1, is EAGVAQSPRYKIIEKRQSVAFWCNPISGHATLYWYQQILGQGPKLLIQFQNNGVVDDSQLPKDRFSAERLKGVDSTLKIQPAKLEDSAVYLCASSPRQGMNTEAFFGQGTRLTVV.

The V call is TRBV7-8, the J call TRBJ1-4; perhaps TRBD1 as D (5 bases). From germline, CDR1 is SGHVS and CDR2 FQNEAQ. This CDR3 comprises 14 residues. V lost 5 bases and J 5 bases, leaving 12 bases between the germline ends. CDR3 sequence: CASSLTAINEKLFF. The CDR3 DNA is TGTGCCAGCAGCCTGACAGCTATAAATGAAAAACTGTTTTTT.

The CDR3 protein is CASSEGLNTEAFF. The CDR3 DNA sequence: TGTGCCAGCAGTGAAGGATTGAACACTGAAGCTTTCTTT. The V gene is TRBV25-1, the J gene TRBJ1-1; D gene unclear. Germline V gives CDR1 MGHDK, CDR2 SYGVNS. The V end lost 2 bases, the J end lost 0 bases, and 4 bases lay between the germline ends. The CDR3 runs 13 residues.

The chain couples TRBV24-1 to TRBJ1-2; tentative D call: TRBD1 (5 bases). The CDR3 loop spans 13 amino acids. Trimming shortened V by 5 bases and J by 9 bases, and 15 bases separated the two germline ends. Per germline, CDR1 KGHDR and CDR2 SFDVKD. This CDR3 reads CATSAHQRGSYTF. The CDR3 coding sequence is TGTGCCACCAGTGCCCACCAAAGGGGTAGCTACACCTTC.

This clone was counted once. The chain recombines TRBV5-1 with TRBJ2-7; tentatively, D is TRBD1 (6 bases). CDR3 size: 16 residues. Germline V CDR1 and CDR2: SGHRS, YFSETQ. Trimming took off 0 bases at V and 4 bases at J, with 17 bases between the two ends. The CDR3 bases are TGCGCCAGCAGCTTGGAGGGACCTTCAGGGGCATACGAGCAGTACTTC. It yields the protein CASSLEGPSGAYEQYF.

The V gene is TRBV2, the J gene TRBJ2-1, with D perhaps TRBD1 (7 bases). V lost 4 bases and J lost 10, with 17 bases in between. Germline V lookup: CDR1 SNHLY, CDR2 FYNNEI. This CDR3 is 14 amino acids long. CDR3: CASSVQGGRKEQFF. In DNA form, the CDR3 reads TGTGCCAGCAGTGTGCAGGGGGGCCGGAAAGAGCAGTTCTTC.

The V call is TRBV2, the J call TRBJ2-7; 10 nucleotides agree with TRBD2. V shed 7 bases and J 0 bases; nucleotides not matched to a gene: 6. The CDR3 consists of 15 residues. CDR1 and CDR2 (germline): SNHLY, FYNNEI. The CDR3: CASTLLAGSSYEQYV. The CDR3 DNA is TGTGCCAGCACCCTACTAGCGGGGAGCTCCTACGAGCAGTACGTC.

Concerning this clone itself: The same CDR3 is also encoded by other DNA sequences in this sample. The rearrangement links TRBV19 to TRBJ1-6, with a weak D call TRBD1 (6 bases). The CDR3 extends over 15 amino acids. V lost 3 bases and J lost 7, with 13 bases in between. Per germline, CDR1 LNHDA and CDR2 SQIVND (reference sequence). The CDR3 sequence is CASSIRGQPNSPLHF. DNA for the CDR3: TGTGCCAGTAGTATTCGAGGACAGCCGAATTCACCCCTCCACTTT. Based on the CDR3 plus reference TRBV19 and TRBJ1-6, the full variable domain is DGGITQSPKYLFRKEGQNVTLSCEQNLNHDAMYWYRQDPGQGLRLIYYSQIVNDFQKGDIAEGYSVSREKKESFPLTVTSAQKNPTAFYLCASSIRGQPNSPLHFGNGTRLTVT.

This clone was seen just once. The gene calls are TRBV6-1 and TRBJ1-2, with a weak D call TRBD1 (5 bases). Trimming shortened V by 0 bases and J by 6 bases, and 11 bases separated the two germline ends. This CDR3 spans 14 amino acids. Germline V lookup: CDR1 MNHNS, CDR2 SASEGT. CDR3 in amino acids: CASSEAARGHGYTF. The CDR3 coding sequence is TGTGCCAGCAGTGAAGCGGCAAGGGGACATGGCTACACCTTC.

This rearrangement joins TRBV3-1 (or the pseudogene TRBV3-2) to TRBJ1-2; 8 positions match TRBD1. The V gene's germline CDR1 is LGHDT and CDR2 YNNKEL (reference sequence). Trimming at V came to 2 bases and at J to 2 bases, leaving 4 bases not matched to a gene. The length of the CDR3 is 15 residues. As DNA, the CDR3 is TGTGCCAGCAGCCAACTGGACAGGGCAAACTATGGCTACACCTTC. Its translation is CASSQLDRANYGYTF.

V is TRBV18 and J is TRBJ2-5; 9 nucleotides match TRBD1. Germline trimming cut 3 bases from V and 5 bases from J; bases unmatched to any gene: 13. The CDR3 runs 17 residues. Germline V lookup: CDR1 KGHSH, CDR2 LQKENI. CDR3: CASSPESTGGAVETQYF. CDR3 nucleotides: TGTGCCAGCTCACCCGAATCAACAGGGGGCGCAGTGGAGACCCAGTACTTC.

The chain links TRBV2 to TRBJ1-5; weak D call: TRBD1 (6 bases). V was trimmed by 5 bases and J by 6 bases, leaving 14 bases between them. The germline CDR1 and CDR2 sequences are SNHLY and FYNNEI. The length of the CDR3 is 14 residues. This CDR3 reads CASSTGRSAQPQHF. The DNA for the CDR3 is TGTGCCAGCAGTACAGGGAGGTCGGCTCAGCCCCAGCATTTT.

V usage is TRBV28 and J usage is TRBJ2-5; D gene unclear. Germline V gene sequence: CDR1 MDHEN, CDR2 SYDVKM. The V end lost 3 bases, the J end lost 3 bases, and 17 bases lay between the germline ends. The CDR3 contains 16 residues. For the CDR3, the DNA is TGTGCCAGCAGTTTTGGTGGGCCCGGTCAGGAAGAGACCCAGTACTTC. Translated, it gives CASSFGGPGQEETQYF.